The present TCR beta chain was sequenced within a study of CD8 T cells in ankylosing spondylitis. In the case of this clonotype: Its antigen remains unidentified.

Findings and limits, study-wide: Ankylosing spondylitis blood appeared to carry a characteristic TCR beta motif of fewer than 10 highly homologous variants.

A quantitative 5'-RACE method, one with molecular barcodes, was used to make TCR beta libraries. One entry per CDR3 protein results from TCRdb running MiXCR on the 5' RACE reads. The sample includes more than 600,000 distinct CDR3 sequences, around a fifth seen only once; the top ten take around 19%. Trimming stripped 0 bases from V and 2 bases from J, with 21 bases between. Germline lookup yields CDR1 SGHRS and CDR2 YFSETQ. The CDR3 loop spans 18 amino acids. Sequenced material: blood, either unsorted or a sorted T cell fraction (not recorded which). V gene TRBV5-1 combines with J gene TRBJ2-7; perhaps TRBD1 as D (6 bases). This receptor was identified in a male donor with ankylosing spondylitis. In DNA, the CDR3 is TGCGCCAGCAGCTTGGGGCCCAGGACCGGGACAACAACCTACGAGCAGTACTTC. It translates to CASSLGPRTGTTTYEQYF.